The T cell receptor (beta chain) under discussion was sequenced for a study of cytomegalovirus exposure and HLA in healthy donors (dated by TCRdb to about 2017). For context, the study as a whole: In an earlier analysis of 550 to 750 of the donors, 250 to 350 Gb of sequence data and just under 120 million unique TCR beta sequences from 150 million to 200 million T cells were reported. An early release covering 550 to 650 HLA-typed donors comprised 250 to 350 gigabases of sequencing data and approximately 80 million unique TCR sequences. Of the 398 genotyped donors, roughly 80% fell in the genetic ancestry cluster associated with self-reported Caucasian donors. The study aimed to test whether signatures of past pathogen exposure could be identified by cataloging public T cell receptors. Using immunosequencing, the study profiled T cell repertoires from about 620 subjects and related those repertoires to cytomegalovirus serostatus. In addition to the first cohort of 650 to 750 subjects, a separate validation cohort of about 120 different subjects was used. To predict cytomegalovirus infection status, the study brought together high-throughput TCR immunosequencing, statistical association of individual TCRs with disease status, and machine learning. A later analysis re-examined previously published TCR beta repertoires from 610 or so donors and added high-resolution HLA genotyping to investigate patterns of TCR occurrence. Rather than using new phenotypic data, the later analysis identified candidate immune exposures from TCR beta sequences and from how often those sequences occurred across donors. An earlier analysis of around 540 of the donors applied high-throughput TCR beta sequencing to assess whether each TCR beta V gene segment acted as functional or pseudogenic. Donor age, sex, ethnicity and CMV serostatus were compiled together with the repertoire data. In a later genetic analysis, genome-wide SNP genotypes for about 65% of the 666 donors were used, and that subset was treated as a discovery cohort. Every repertoire in the discovery cohort had been generated on one and the same sequencing platform. Class I and class II HLA loci were covered by the typing at four-digit resolution. The number of typed donors differed by locus: about 620-640 for A, B, C, DRB1 and DQB1; 522 for DQA1; over 600 for DPA1; and 400 to 480 for DPB1. Roughly 5 DR-DQ haplotypes were handled as single units for association and clustering, since linkage in the cohort was strong. Across approximately 420 genotyped donors of the cohort, an average of about 250,000 unique TCR beta nucleotide sequences per donor were sequenced, and approximately 19% of those sequences were non-productive.

In regard to this clone: Its antigen remains undetermined. No base quality values were provided; no much bigger clone lies one nucleotide off.

The cohort consisted of more than 650 healthy bone marrow donors. Cohort members were all nominally healthy when sampled, although unrecorded immune exposures were likely present. The donor was CMV seronegative and was included in the group of 352 seronegative cohort members. Every donor gave a peripheral blood sample, and the peripheral blood mononuclear cells from that sample were used for TCR beta sequencing. Genomic DNA extraction from the blood cell samples was performed with the Qiagen DNeasy Blood Extraction Kit. General conclusions and limits of the study: In a later analysis, HLA-associated TCR beta chains showed more clonal expansion and lower generation probabilities than non-associated chains that were equally common. The only immune exposure information available for the cohort was CMV serostatus. Only TCR beta chains were sequenced in this cohort, and the absence of alpha or paired-chain data limited detectable features. According to a later analysis, parvovirus B19, influenza, CMV and Epstein-Barr virus appeared linked to several top co-occurrence clusters. Roughly uniform sequencing depth across donors was assumed in presence/absence analyses, although this assumption may not hold. The sequencing pipeline was judged likely to have produced a cluster of highly shared sequence variants as a technical artifact. It was suggested by the authors that the approach could potentially be generalized to other disease states and immunological phenotypes. An earlier analysis of approximately 590 of the donors showed that most TCR beta V segments appeared in productive rearrangements either about 87% or about 30% of the time, which broadly matched IMGT annotations. The classifier was reported to diagnose cytomegalovirus status with high specificity and sensitivity in both the original cohort and the validation cohort. Because HLA typing was unavailable for some donors at each locus, only the typed subset was used in association tests. A later genetic analysis reported fewer N-insertions in productive TCRs among donors in an Asian-associated ancestry cluster than the 666-donor mean. Across donors, most TCR sequences were observed very rarely, whereas some public TCRs were present in many individuals. Most CMV-associated TCR beta chains appeared to be HLA-restricted in a later analysis, and the HLA associations seemed to be driven largely by CMV exposure. A later analysis associated 16,951 TCR beta sequences with specific HLA alleles at a false discovery rate of 0.05. In a later analysis, the rate of TCR association differed among HLA loci, with DRB1 alleles having the most associated TCRs and HLA-C alleles having the fewest. Linkage disequilibrium might explain the correlated functional status among segregating V segments, but an unknown experimental factor could not be ruled out. A further reported finding was that TCR beta sequences accurately predicted the HLA-A and HLA-B alleles for most subjects in the first cohort. Because counts were too low, roughly 18 rarely observed V segments, including chromosome 9 orphons, were left out of the earlier analysis of a few hundred of the donors. A later genetic analysis associated a missense DCLRE1C variant with V-gene and J-gene trimming of TCR beta chains, and an independent cohort replicated the association. The study listed 150 to 200 TCR beta chains as associated with cytomegalovirus. When HLA alleles, especially DR and DQ, strongly co-occurred, attributing TCR associations to individual alleles was difficult. A few of the identified cytomegalovirus-associated TCR beta chains were confirmed in vitro to be specific for cytomegalovirus antigens.

The library was produced with the immunoSEQ multiplex PCR assay. The multiplex PCR relied on a mix of 60 forward primers for TCR Vbeta segments and 13 reverse primers for TCR Jbeta segments. Amplification of the CDR3 region of rearranged TCR beta genes was performed with a multiplex PCR assay on genomic DNA. On the Illumina HiSeq System, the amplified TCR beta libraries were sequenced as 87-base-pair reads. Per the source publication's procedure: A later analysis counted approximately 76 million unique TCR beta chains across the 666 repertoires, and some 11 million of these chains were shared by at least two donors. A nearest-neighbor algorithm error-corrected the raw reads and collapsed the reads into unique sequences, merging closely related sequences to remove PCR and sequencing errors. Alignment of CDR3 sequences to IMGT reference sequences was used to assign V, D and J gene segments. For a sequence to be retained, at least a six-nucleotide match to both a V gene segment and a J gene segment was required. A rearrangement was called productive if the CDR3 had no stop codons and remained in frame with V and J, and every other rearrangement was called non-productive. Following IMGT convention, CDR3 was defined as the stretch from the second conserved V-encoded cysteine to the conserved J-encoded phenylalanine. The earlier analysis of fewer than 750 of the donors excluded sequences that lacked an unambiguous match to a single V gene segment. In an earlier analysis of approximately 500 of the donors, a V segment was called functional when productive rearrangements were above 56.7%, and segregating when the standard deviation between donors exceeded 5%. To diagnose cytomegalovirus status from the catalog of TCR beta chain sequences, a statistical classification framework was built. In a later analysis, V and J genes were assigned by comparing TCR nucleotide sequences against IMGT/GENE-DB human TR gene sequences. A later analysis assigned CDR3 sequences and most-parsimonious VDJ recombination scenarios with the TCRdist pipeline. In a later analysis, each TCR beta chain was defined by its CDR3 amino acid sequence together with its V-gene family, and reads without a unique V-gene family were excluded. A later analysis removed several hundred highly shared, low-generation-probability nucleotide sequences to deal with suspected cross-contamination and a sequencing artifact. For each public chain, a later analysis derived a clonal expansion index from normalized ranks of inferred template counts within each repertoire. Generation probabilities in a later analysis came from a VDJ recombination model fitted to out-of-frame rearrangements, and those results were checked against IGoR. In a later analysis, TCR-TCR, TCR-HLA and TCR-CMV co-occurrence was scored with hypergeometric tests, and a repertoire-size bias correction was applied to TCR pairs. In a later analysis, false discovery rates were estimated by permuting HLA or CMV assignments 20 times. In a later analysis, co-occurring TCRs were grouped using DBSCAN, and TCRdist sequence similarity was added for clustering within HLA-allele-positive subsets. Repertoires with fewer than 30,000 or more than 120,000 public chains, plus five repertoires with anomalous nucleotide sharing, were excluded from co-occurrence clustering. In its TCRdb copy, this immuneACCESS table keeps in-frame sequences only and misses some clones. Where compared with another copy, unresolved V genes explain less than half of these, and the others have no known cause. That table gives V, J and clone size, and the DNA gave D and trimming. The sample table lists 200,000 or so clones, about 90% of them with a count of one. The ten biggest clones cover roughly 1.3% of the sample.

Input material: PBMCs. This receptor was identified in a man aged 25 to 40 in good health and CMV-seronegative.

The sequenced DNA is TGTGCCATCAGCAAACTGGACTATGGCTACACCTTC. It specifies CAISKLDYGYTF. In this chain, TRBV10-3 is recombined with TRBJ1-2; no D gene call is confident. The CDR3 sequence holds 12 residues, the cysteine and phenylalanine included. The entry retains the CDR3 DNA only, 36 bases that are in frame from base 1. The germline V gene encodes CDR1 ENHRY and CDR2 SYGVKD. The germline ends are 8 bases apart after V is trimmed by 6 bases and J by 3 bases.